The sequence of this T cell receptor beta chain was determined in a study of CXCR3-negative and CXCR3-positive naive CD8 T cells. The TRB libraries of cDNA were built by UMI-labeled 5' RACE. TCRdb re-called the 5' RACE reads; every CDR3 protein appears as one record, without DNA. This table holds some 60,000 distinct CDR3 sequences. Study observations and caveats: CXCR3-expressing naive cells carried TRB CDR3s more hydrophobic than those of CXCR3-negative naive cells.

Remarks on this clonotype: Antigen unknown.

This receptor was obtained from a human donor in good health. Some clones in this sample may be carry-over from other donors' samples. The sequencing input was naive CXCR3+ CD8+ T cells from blood. The subset denotes: CD45RO-CCR7+CD27+CD95- naive CD8+ T cells expressing CXCR3 (TNR3+).

CDR3 sequence reads: CASSDLSGEGANVLTF. The chain is built from TRBV6-4 and TRBJ2-6; TCRdb calls TRBD2, which cannot be checked without DNA. This CDR3 contains 16 residues. Germline-derived CDR1 and CDR2 are MRHNA and SNTAGT.